This T cell receptor beta chain stems from a study of post-analysis software for immune sequencing data. The TCR beta cDNA libraries contained unique molecular identifiers. TCRdb redid the calling of the PCR reads with MiXCR, one entry per CDR3 protein. This table holds some 260,000 distinct CDR3 sequences, 36% found once. Concerning this clonotype itself: Its antigen is not known.

Per the germline V gene, CDR1 is SGHDT and CDR2 is YYEEEE. V gave up 3 bases and J gave up 7 bases; unmatched junction bases: 6. CDR3 length: 14 amino acids. Study-level findings and limits: The five TRBV segments detected at higher frequency in patients than in controls included TRBV5-6, TRBV5-1 and TRBV20-1. Patients with multiple sclerosis recorded significantly lower normalized Chao1 diversity than controls, the study found.

Sample: blood. The V and J genes are TRBV5-6 and TRBJ1-2, with 10 bases aligning to TRBD1. The sequence came from a girl under 18 with multiple sclerosis. CDR3 loop: CASSWSTGGIGYTF. The CDR3, as DNA: TGTGCCAGCAGCTGGTCGACAGGGGGCATTGGCTACACCTTC.